What follows are 20 T cell receptor beta chains derived from one specimen sequenced in a study of shared clonotypes between healthy human individuals. Data came from immunoSEQ multiplex PCR; TCRdb stores just in-frame clones and leaves some out. This repertoire shows around 2.5 million clones, 93% found once; its top ten account for about 0.34%. The material sequenced was naive CD4+ T cells from PBMCs. Documented subset: CD45RA+ positively selected. These receptors were taken from a man aged 18 to 30 in good health. Some clones in this sample may be carry-over from other donors' samples.

On this clone: Other DNA sequences in this sample translate to the same CDR3. V and J are TRBV9 and TRBJ2-1; 16 bases are a match to TRBD2. This CDR3 is built from 16 residues. Germline V CDR1 and CDR2: SGDLS, YYNGEE. Trimming cost V 3 bases and J 5 bases; bases outside gene matches: 2. The DNA for the CDR3 is TGTGCCAGCAGCGGGGGACTAGCGGGAGGGCACAATGAGCAGTTCTTC. Amino acid sequence: CASSGGLAGGHNEQFF.

CDR3 DNA sequence: TGTGCCAGCTCACTACAGGGGACCTCCTACAATGAGCAGTTCTTC. Translation gives CASSLQGTSYNEQFF. This chain uses TRBV18 with TRBJ2-1; 7 nucleotides line up with TRBD1. Losses at the gene ends were 4 bases for V and 0 bases for J; bases not matched to a gene: 3. Per the germline V gene, CDR1 is KGHSH and CDR2 is LQKENI. CDR3 length equals 15 residues.

This clone was detected once. The chain recombines TRBV28 with TRBJ2-3; perhaps TRBD1 as D (5 bases). V dropped 5 bases and J dropped 4 bases, with 19 bases sitting between them. Germline lookup yields CDR1 MDHEN and CDR2 SYDVKM. The CDR3 length is 16 residues. CDR3 in DNA: TGTGCCAGCAGTCCGTCCGGTTTTTTCAGGGCAGATACGCAGTATTTT. It translates to CASSPSGFFRADTQYF.

The chain recombines TRBV7-3 with TRBJ2-1; 7 positions match TRBD2. Per germline, CDR1 SGHTA and CDR2 FQGTGA. This CDR3 contains 16 residues. V gave up 2 bases and J gave up 0 bases; unmatched junction bases: 4. The CDR3 reads CASSLVAGGSYNEQFF. CDR3 nucleotide sequence: TGTGCCAGCAGCTTAGTAGCGGGCGGCTCCTACAATGAGCAGTTCTTC.

The chain has TRBV5-5 and TRBJ1-4; unclear D gene. This CDR3 has 14 amino acids. The germline V gene encodes CDR1 SGHKS and CDR2 YYEKEE (reference sequence). The ends were cut back, 1 base at V and 7 bases at J, with 11 bases in the middle. The CDR3 DNA sequence: TGTGCCAGCAGCTTGCGGATCAGCGGTGAAAAACTGTTTTTT. Translated: CASSLRISGEKLFF.

This rearrangement joins TRBV28 to TRBJ2-5; D not resolved. This CDR3 is built from 15 residues. The germline CDR1 and CDR2 sequences are MDHEN and SYDVKM. V was trimmed by 2 bases and J by 3 bases, leaving 13 bases between them. The CDR3 loop is CASSLRISPEETQYF. DNA of the CDR3: TGTGCCAGCAGTTTACGGATTTCCCCTGAAGAGACCCAGTACTTC.

With regard to this clone: The same CDR3 arises from other DNA sequences in this sample as well. CDR3 DNA sequence: TGTGCCAGCAGTTCAGGGCTGAACACTGAAGCTTTCTTT. Translated: CASSSGLNTEAFF. The chain has TRBV2 and TRBJ1-1; TRBD1 might be the D (5 bases). The CDR3 length is 13 residues. Trimming cost V 5 bases and J 0 bases, with 7 bases left between them. CDR1 SNHLY and CDR2 FYNNEI come from the germline V gene.

The rearrangement uses TRBV19 and TRBJ2-7, with 7 bases identical to TRBD1. Germline V gene lookup returns CDR1 LNHDA and CDR2 SQIVND (reference sequence). This CDR3 has 12 residues. The V segment lost 2 bases and the J segment 11 bases; nucleotides outside the gene matches: 6. The CDR3 region has the DNA TGTGCCAGTAGTATATACCACAGGGGTGAGTACTTC. Translated, it gives CASSIYHRGEYF.

This chain links TRBV29-1 with TRBJ2-5, with D uncertain. This CDR3 has 14 amino acids. Trimming removed 0 bases from V and 0 bases from J, with 8 bases in between. Germline CDR1 SQVTM, CDR2 ANQGSEA. This CDR3 is CSVEDWQNQETQYF. CDR3 in DNA: TGCAGCGTTGAAGATTGGCAGAACCAAGAGACCCAGTACTTC. The full variable domain, its missing parts supplied by reference TRBV29-1 and TRBJ2-5, is SAVISQKPSRDICQRGTSLTIQCQVDSQVTMMFWYRQQPGQSLTLIATANQGSEATYESGFVIDKFPISRPNLTFSTLTVSNMSPEDSSIYLCSVEDWQNQETQYFGPGTRLLVL.

The sample holds one count of this clone. The chain uses TRBV5-1 and TRBJ2-1; the D gene could be TRBD1 or TRBD2 (5 bases each). V lost 0 bases and J 9 bases, leaving 16 bases between the germline ends. The CDR3 loop spans 15 amino acids. CDR1 is SGHRS, CDR2 YFSETQ, per germline. CDR3 bases: TGCGCCAGCAGCTTGGCCGGGACCACGGGGAGTGAGCAGTTCTTC. As protein: CASSLAGTTGSEQFF. The variable domain in full, with the rest retrieved from reference TRBV5-1 and TRBJ2-1, is KAGVTQTPRYLIKTRGQQVTLSCSPISGHRSVSWYQQTPGQGLQFLFEYFSETQRNKGNFPGRFSGRQFSNSRSEMNVSTLELGDSALYLCASSLAGTTGSEQFFGPGTRLTVL.

This clone was detected only once. The chain has TRBV6-5 and TRBJ1-2; D is uncertain. In germline, CDR1 is MNHEY, CDR2 SVGAGI. V lost 4 bases and J 8 bases, leaving 20 bases between the germline ends. This CDR3 region has 15 residues. CDR3 DNA: TGTGCCAGCAGTTTCTCCATGGCCCGTCGTGGGGGCTACACCTTC. Protein product: CASSFSMARRGGYTF.

This clone appeared once. V and J are TRBV9 and TRBJ1-3; D gene uncertain. This CDR3 contains 15 residues. Germline CDR1 is SGDLS and CDR2 is YYNGEE. V lost 0 bases and J lost 1, with 8 bases in between. The CDR3 DNA reads TGTGCCAGCAGCGTAGACGGTCGTTCTGGAAACACCATATATTTT. Translating gives CASSVDGRSGNTIYF.

This clone was found once. J is TRBJ1-2 and V is TRBV11-2; D remains ambiguous. The CDR3 contains 15 residues. Germline CDR1 and CDR2: SGHAT and FQNNGV. V lost 8 bases and J 8 bases, leaving 24 bases between the germline ends. For the CDR3, the DNA is TGTGCCAGCCGCGAACGATTAGCAGGAGATAACGGCTACACCTTC. It specifies CASRERLAGDNGYTF.

The chain uses TRBV2 and TRBJ2-2; TRBD2 matches 8 bases. CDR1 is SNHLY, CDR2 FYNNEI, per germline. V dropped 3 bases and J dropped 0; count of bases not matched to a gene: 3. CDR3 length: 16 residues. The CDR3 reads CASSEEAGANTGELFF. The CDR3 coding sequence is TGTGCCAGCAGTGAGGAAGCGGGAGCGAACACCGGGGAGCTGTTTTTT.

The chain uses TRBV4-3 and TRBJ1-3, with 7 bases lining up with TRBD1. The trim removed 3 bases at V and 0 bases at J, leaving 8 bases unmatched. CDR3 length: 17 amino acids. In germline, CDR1 is LGHNA, CDR2 YSLEER. The CDR3 nucleotides read TGCGCCAGCAGCCACGCCAGGGCAGGGGGCTCTGGAAACACCATATATTTT. It is translated as CASSHARAGGSGNTIYF.

This chain joins TRBV28 and TRBJ1-2, with a possible D match to TRBD1 (5 bases). Germline CDR1 and CDR2: MDHEN and SYDVKM. The germline V and J ends were trimmed by 3 bases and 8 bases, with 16 bases remaining between them. This CDR3 spans 14 amino acids. The CDR3 DNA is TGTGCCAGCAGTTTCAGGGCCCAACCGGGGGGCTACACCTTC. Residues: CASSFRAQPGGYTF.

This rearrangement joins TRBV30 to TRBJ2-7, with 9 bases fitting TRBD1. Trimming took 3 bases from V and 2 from J; bases not matched to a gene: 5. In germline, CDR1 is GTSNPN, CDR2 SVGIG (reference sequence). The CDR3 has 14 amino acids. The DNA for the CDR3 is TGTGCCTGGAGGGCCGGGACAGGGACCTACGAGCAGTACTTC. Translation: CAWRAGTGTYEQYF.

J is TRBJ2-1 and V is TRBV7-2; D is ambiguous. The CDR3 has 15 amino acids. CDR1 is SGHTA, CDR2 FQGNSA, per germline. V lost 1 base and J 4 bases, leaving 11 bases between the germline ends. The CDR3: CASSLVAGTYNEQFF. CDR3 coding DNA: TGTGCCAGCAGCTTAGTGGCAGGAACATACAATGAGCAGTTCTTC. Combining the CDR3 with reference TRBV7-2 and TRBJ2-1 gives the whole variable domain GAGVSQSPSNKVTEKGKDVELRCDPISGHTALYWYRQSLGQGLEFLIYFQGNSAPDKSGLPSDRFSAERTGGSVSTLTIQRTQQEDSAVYLCASSLVAGTYNEQFFGPGTRLTVL.

The chain joins TRBV27 to TRBJ1-5; 7 bases are shared with TRBD1. Germline CDR1 reads MNHEY; CDR2 reads SMNVEV (reference sequence). The CDR3 loop spans 14 amino acids. With V trimmed by 6 bases and J by 9 bases, 11 bases remained unmatched. CDR3 nucleotides: TGTGCCAGCAGCTCCGGGACAGACTTAATGCCCCAGCATTTT. This encodes CASSSGTDLMPQHF.

A single count supports this clone. The chain is built from TRBV6-5 and TRBJ1-4, with 11 nucleotides matching TRBD1. V lost 6 bases to trimming and J lost 6 bases; unmatched junction nucleotides: 6. From germline, CDR1 is MNHEY and CDR2 SVGAGI. The CDR3 is 15 amino acids. The CDR3 region is CASSRTGGGDEKLFF. The DNA for the CDR3 is TGTGCCAGCAGCAGGACAGGGGGCGGGGATGAAAAACTGTTTTTT.